This record concerns one T cell receptor (beta chain) sequence. It lacks a known antigen. No base quality values were provided; no much bigger clone lies one nucleotide off. This sample is part of a study of shared clonotypes between healthy human individuals (TCRdb year 2020). Looking at the study overall: Two women and three men aged 18 to 49 years were included in the cohort. Per donor, leukapheresis produced somewhere between about 0.94 and 9.5 billion PBMCs. For each donor, three plates each were used for CD4 naive and CD4 memory, two plates were used for CD8 naive, and one plate was used for CD8 memory. Blood TCR repertoires of about 5 healthy adults were deeply sequenced to estimate repertoire size and the extent of clonotype sharing between individuals. To increase sequencing depth and limit assay-specific biases, different laboratories used diverse techniques to prepare libraries and sequence TCR repertoires.

Study-wide conclusions, independent of this receptor: Roughly 5% of naive CD4, roughly 3.6% of naive CD8, 2.3% of memory CD4, and 0.35% to 0.4% of memory CD8 clonotypes were shared across four donors. Based on pairwise subsampling, the degree of clonotype sharing among donors was expected to be affected by sequencing depth. The small number of donors limited the genetic and exposure-history diversity represented. Even with the large sequencing depth, rarefaction of the sorted-subset datasets indicated that sequencing was incomplete. Clonotypes shared by all four sorted-subset donors showed higher generation probabilities than non-shared clonotypes. Naive subsets generally had larger estimated clonotype richness than memory subsets. Sampling was restricted to blood, and TCR repertoires in tissues likely differ from the TCR repertoires found in blood.

The CDR3 has 14 amino acids, counting the end cysteine and phenylalanine. CDR3 DNA only is kept here, 42 bases in frame from base 1. V loses 1 base of germline sequence and J loses 6 bases, and the interval between the two ends is 10 bases. Taken from the germline V gene, the CDR1 and CDR2 loops are SGDLS and YYNGEE. Using the deep immunoSEQ assay, TCR CDR3 regions were amplified from genomic DNA by multiplex PCR. For each cell subset, the extracted genomic DNA was distributed evenly across all wells of several immunoSEQ 96-well plates, and each plate served as one replicate. For sorted subsets, each replicate PCR was loaded with approximately 0.2 ug genomic DNA, equivalent to about 33,000 T cell genomes. The purified libraries were quantified using a Qubit 3.0 fluorometer, sized with a Bioanalyzer 2100, and then quantified again using the KAPA Library Quantification kit. Each immunoSEQ 96-well plate was sequenced on its own single-read 150-cycle Illumina NextSeq 550 flow cell. In the authors' own workflow: The immunoSEQ output contained only junctional sequences without quality scores, so filtering could not match that applied to full-length reads. To assign V/J genes and CDR3, sequences were annotated using PyIR, a Python wrapper for IgBLAST v1.9, with IMGT germline references. Reads were removed for weak V/J assignments (E-value above 1e-6), missing CDR3, stop codons, out-of-frame junctions, or ambiguous translated residues. V3J clonotypes were defined as sequences sharing an identical inferred V gene, J gene, and CDR3 amino acid sequence. The percentage overlap between two repertoires was calculated by dividing the number of shared unique clonotypes by the size of the smaller repertoire. Repertoire richness was assessed with RTK rarefaction, the Chao1 estimator, and Recon v2.1 estimates of unobserved clonotypes. For all TCRbeta clonotypes obtained by the gDNA method from four donors, generation probabilities were computed with OLGA. In TCRdb, the immuneACCESS table is reduced to in-frame sequences with V and J assigned. These tables do not hold every clone; where another copy was compared, an unresolved V gene accounts for under half, and the others remain unexplained. The V and J calls and clone size are taken from that table; D and trimming were inferred from the DNA. The sample data list about 190,000 clones, and about 68% of these were observed just once. The ten largest clonotypes hold roughly 10% of the sample.

The donors were healthy, HIV-negative adults with no recently reported acute infections or vaccinations. All donors were Caucasian adults living in Nashville, Tennessee, USA. CD4+ T cells were enriched through magnetic negative selection, after which naive cells were positively selected on CD45RA and the remaining negative fraction served as the memory subset. After blood collection by leukapheresis, PBMCs were isolated using Ficoll-Histopaque density gradient centrifugation and then cryopreserved in the vapor phase of liquid nitrogen. Purity and quantity of every magnetically sorted T cell population were checked by analytical flow cytometry. Genomic DNA was isolated from every sorted fraction and measured by UV absorbance on a Nanodrop 2000c.

This receptor was taken from a man aged 30 to 45 in good health. The chain joins TRBV9 to TRBJ2-2; there is no confident call for the D gene. Input material: memory CD4+ T cells sorted from blood. In the paper's terms, the cell subset or site label means: CD45RA-negative fraction. The nucleotides read TGTGCCAGCAGCGTACCGGGTCCCGCCGGGGAGCTGTTTTTT. The encoded protein is CASSVPGPAGELFF. When the CDR3 is completed using the reference TRBV9 and TRBJ2-2 genes on either side, the full variable domain is DSGVTQTPKHLITATGQRVTLRCSPRSGDLSVYWYQQSLDQGLQFLIQYYNGEERAKGNILERFSAQQFPDLHSELNLSSLELGDSALYFCASSVPGPAGELFFGEGSRLTVL.